Described below is a single T cell receptor (beta chain) sequence and its context. This sample was taken from a study of blood T cell repertoires in COVID-19. Study-wide context: From the United States, Italy and Spain came samples of acute and convalescent COVID-19. PBMCs, B-cell-depleted T cells, or T cells provided the cDNA or gDNA that made up the material.

The CDR3 has 15 amino acids. The germline CDR1 and CDR2 sequences are SGHRS and YFSETQ. J lost 5 bases, V lost 3 bases, and 6 bases had no gene match. In the authors' methods: Counts of nucleated cells, estimated from reference gene primer amplification, were obtained. Assay: immunoSEQ multiplex PCR; the TCRdb copy retains only in-frame clones and omits some. Clone size and V and J calls were adopted from that table, with D and trimming inferred from the DNA. The sample holds about 320,000 clones, about 82% seen once. Sequenced input: peripheral blood. The rearrangement uses TRBV5-1 and TRBJ2-5; the match to TRBD2 covers 11 bases. The TCR sequence derives from a woman in her forties or fifties with acute or convalescent COVID-19. The CDR3 here is CASSWGSSGRETQYF. CDR3 coding DNA: TGCGCCAGCAGCTGGGGGTCTAGCGGGAGGGAGACCCAGTACTTC.